The clone carrying this T cell receptor (beta chain) was observed a few times. What it binds is unknown. These data belong to a study of cytomegalovirus exposure and HLA in healthy donors. Study-level points and caveats: According to the study, roughly 180 TCR beta chains were cytomegalovirus-associated. Presence/absence analysis assumed near-uniform sequencing depth across donors.

PCR primers comprised 60 Vbeta and 13 Jbeta primers. Authors' processing steps: In a later analysis, of 79 million or so unique beta chains, approximately 10 million appeared in at least two donors. Sequencing was performed with immunoSEQ multiplex PCR; in TCRdb, only in-frame clones are kept and a portion is missing. The DNA was the basis for D and trimming; V, J and clone size are from that table. The sample lists approximately 130,000 clones, roughly four fifths occurring once. V shed 2 bases, J shed 6 bases, and the junction held 11 bases outside the gene matches. The CDR3 spans 17 residues. Per the germline V gene, CDR1 is SGHTA and CDR2 is FQGTGA.

The receptor was derived from a man aged 25-45 years in good health and CMV-seronegative. Sequenced: PBMCs. The chain joins TRBV7-3 to TRBJ2-4; 9 positions agree with TRBD1. DNA for the CDR3: TGTGCCAGCAGCTTATGGGGAACAGGGGGCGGGGGAAACATTCAGTACTTC. Translating gives CASSLWGTGGGGNIQYF.